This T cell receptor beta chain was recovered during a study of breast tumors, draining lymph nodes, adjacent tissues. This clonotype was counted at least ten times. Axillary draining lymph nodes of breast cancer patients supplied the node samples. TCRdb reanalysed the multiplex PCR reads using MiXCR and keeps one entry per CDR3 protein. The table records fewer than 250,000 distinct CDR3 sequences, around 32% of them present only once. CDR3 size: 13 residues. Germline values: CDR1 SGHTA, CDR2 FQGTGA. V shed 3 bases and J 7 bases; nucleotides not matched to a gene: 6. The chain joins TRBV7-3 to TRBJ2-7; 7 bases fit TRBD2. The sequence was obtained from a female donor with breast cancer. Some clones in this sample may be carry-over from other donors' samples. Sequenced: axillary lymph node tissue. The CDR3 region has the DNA TGTGCCAGCAGCTTCACCGCTAGCGGTGAGCAGTACTTC. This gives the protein CASSFTASGEQYF.